Listed below are T cell receptor beta chains from one sample, sequenced in a study of CD8 T cells in Susac syndrome. TCRdb used MiXCR to reprocess the immunoSEQ multiplex PCR reads, holding one entry per CDR3 protein. This sample has approximately 200,000 distinct CDR3 sequences, with roughly 94% found just once. The sample consisted of CD4+ T cells from PBMCs. All receptors derive from a human donor with multiple sclerosis. Both conserved end residues are part of each CDR3. D genes are given only for firm matches. For some rows the clone size is stated as once, few or many, or as a class when expanded; others skip it.

j_call	clone_size	v_call	d_call	cdr3_aa	cdr3_nt
TRBJ2-3	.	TRBV7-2	TRBD2	CASSLLAGGADTQYF	TGTGCCAGCAGCTTACTAGCGGGGGGCGCAGATACGCAGTATTTT
TRBJ2-3	.	TRBV5-4	.	CASSPGTSTDTQYF	TGTGCCAGCAGCCCAGGGACCTCCACAGATACGCAGTATTTT
TRBJ1-3	.	TRBV3-1	.	CASSQERRGRGGNTIYF	TGTGCCAGCAGCCAAGAACGGCGGGGTAGAGGTGGAAACACCATATATTTT
TRBJ2-7	.	TRBV29-1	.	CSVEGASPYEQYF	TGCAGCGTTGAGGGGGCCTCTCCCTACGAGCAGTACTTC
TRBJ2-7	.	TRBV30	.	CAWSVHDVGYEQYF	TGTGCCTGGAGTGTACACGACGTTGGGTACGAGCAGTACTTC
TRBJ1-1	.	TRBV15	TRBD1	CATSGTGVGEAFF	TGTGCCACCAGTGGGACAGGGGTAGGTGAAGCTTTCTTT
TRBJ2-3	.	TRBV20-1	.	CSATAIGGSTDTQYF	TGCAGTGCTACCGCTATCGGGGGAAGCACAGATACGCAGTATTTT
TRBJ2-1	once	TRBV20-1	TRBD2	CSVSERGGRNNEQFF	TGCAGTGTATCAGAGCGGGGGGGCCGGAACAATGAGCAGTTCTTC
TRBJ1-2	.	TRBV19	.	CASSILNTFTANYGYTF	TGTGCCAGTAGTATCCTCAACACATTTACAGCTAACTATGGCTACACCTTC
TRBJ2-2	.	TRBV20-1	TRBD1	CSALQGVNTGELFF	TGCAGTGCTCTACAGGGGGTAAACACCGGGGAGCTGTTTTTT
TRBJ2-7	.	TRBV3-1	.	CASSQEGTGKAQYF	TGTGCCAGCAGCCAAGAAGGCACTGGGAAAGCGCAGTACTTC
TRBJ2-6	.	TRBV20-1	TRBD1	CSADTGGAGANVLTF	TGCAGTGCCGATACAGGGGGCGCTGGGGCCAACGTCCTGACTTTC
TRBJ2-2	.	TRBV25-1	.	CASSSDTGELFF	TGTGCCAGCAGCAGCGACACCGGGGAGCTGTTTTTT
TRBJ2-5	.	TRBV5-6	TRBD1	CASSFGTEQETQYF	TGTGCCAGCAGCTTCGGGACAGAGCAAGAGACCCAGTACTTC
TRBJ2-7	.	TRBV29-1	.	CSVETDSYEQYF	TGCAGCGTTGAGACAGACTCCTACGAGCAGTACTTC
TRBJ1-2	.	TRBV20-1	.	CSAREGGTDGYTF	TGCAGTGCTAGAGAAGGGGGGACGGATGGCTACACCTTC
TRBJ2-7	few	TRBV27	.	CASSEFRGSPYEQYF	TGTGCCAGCAGTGAGTTTCGGGGGTCCCCCTACGAGCAGTACTTC
TRBJ1-2	.	TRBV20-1	.	CSARDRNFYGYTF	TGCAGTGCTAGAGATCGCAACTTCTATGGCTACACCTTC
TRBJ2-5	.	TRBV27	.	CASSLNGGVPETQYF	TGTGCCAGCAGTTTAAACGGCGGGGTCCCAGAGACCCAGTACTTC
TRBJ1-2	once	TRBV12-3/TRBV12-4	.	CASSPSPTVVGYTF	TGTGCCAGCAGCCCTTCTCCGACAGTTGTAGGCTACACCTTC
TRBJ2-5	.	TRBV30	TRBD2	CAWSTRLAGDETQYF	TGTGCCTGGAGTACAAGACTAGCGGGGGATGAGACCCAGTACTTC
TRBJ2-3	.	TRBV7-2	.	CASSGDRSATQYF	TGTGCCAGCAGCGGAGACAGGTCGGCTACGCAGTATTTT
TRBJ1-2	.	TRBV19	.	CASSIRQNYGYTF	TGTGCCAGTAGTATTAGACAGAACTATGGCTACACCTTC
TRBJ2-3	.	TRBV12-3/TRBV12-4	.	CASSSRPGADTQYF	TGTGCCAGCAGTTCAAGGCCGGGAGCAGATACGCAGTATTTT
TRBJ2-5	.	TRBV7-2	.	CASSSGGTPAETQYF	TGTGCCAGCAGCTCCGGGGGGACACCGGCAGAGACCCAGTACTTC
TRBJ2-4	.	TRBV2	.	CASSEALSPKNIQYF	TGTGCCAGCAGTGAAGCGCTGAGCCCCAAAAACATTCAGTACTTC
TRBJ1-1	.	TRBV7-9	TRBD1	CASSARGLTEAFF	TGTGCCAGCAGCGCCAGGGGGCTCACTGAAGCTTTCTTT
TRBJ2-5	once	TRBV20-1	.	CSATKGPGVVETQYF	TGCAGTGCTACGAAAGGACCAGGGGTTGTAGAGACCCAGTACTTC
TRBJ1-6	.	TRBV25-1	.	CASSDGRGIASPLHF	TGTGCCAGCAGTGACGGTAGGGGGATTGCTTCACCCCTCCACTTT
TRBJ1-2	.	TRBV29-1	.	CSVGWGVKWLRDYGYTF	TGCAGCGTTGGATGGGGCGTTAAGTGGCTCAGGGACTATGGCTACACCTTC
TRBJ2-7	.	TRBV20-1	TRBD2	CSARKRGLADTEQYF	TGCAGTGCTAGAAAAAGGGGCCTAGCGGATACCGAGCAGTACTTC
TRBJ2-7	.	TRBV6-6	TRBD1	CASSGTAYEQYF	TGTGCCAGCAGTGGGACAGCCTACGAGCAGTACTTC
TRBJ1-1	.	TRBV20-1	.	CSARVTGLGSPEAFF	TGCAGTGCTAGAGTTACCGGACTGGGGTCACCTGAAGCTTTCTTT
TRBJ1-5	.	TRBV7-9	.	CASSGVDQPQHF	TGTGCCAGCAGCGGTGTTGATCAGCCCCAGCATTTT
TRBJ2-7	.	TRBV3-1	.	CASSQAGTLSYEQYF	TGTGCCAGCAGCCAAGCCGGGACACTGTCCTACGAGCAGTACTTC
TRBJ1-2	.	TRBV5-1	.	CASSPDISYGYTF	TGCGCCAGCAGTCCGGACATTAGCTATGGCTACACCTTC
TRBJ2-1	.	TRBV6-6	TRBD2	CASRPKLAGGLNEQFF	TGTGCCAGCAGGCCAAAACTAGCGGGGGGCCTCAATGAGCAGTTCTTC
TRBJ1-1	.	TRBV11-2	.	CASSQQSNTEAFF	TGTGCCAGCAGCCAACAGTCGAACACTGAAGCTTTCTTT
TRBJ1-2	once	TRBV18	.	CASSPQGEGYTF	TGTGCCAGCTCACCACAAGGGGAAGGCTACACCTTC
TRBJ2-1	.	TRBV24-1	TRBD2	CATSDPLGGNEQFF	TGTGCCACCAGTGATCCCTTGGGGGGGAATGAGCAGTTCTTC